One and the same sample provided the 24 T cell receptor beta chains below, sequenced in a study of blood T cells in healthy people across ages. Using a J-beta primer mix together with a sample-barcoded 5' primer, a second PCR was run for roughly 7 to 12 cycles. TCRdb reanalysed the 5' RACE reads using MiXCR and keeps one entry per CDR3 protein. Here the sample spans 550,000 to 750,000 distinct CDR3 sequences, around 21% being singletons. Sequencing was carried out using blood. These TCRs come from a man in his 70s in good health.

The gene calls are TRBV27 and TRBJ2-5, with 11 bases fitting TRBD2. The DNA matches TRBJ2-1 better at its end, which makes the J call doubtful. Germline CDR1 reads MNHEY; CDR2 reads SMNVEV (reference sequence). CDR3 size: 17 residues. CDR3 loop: CASSPIAGGPLTNEQFF. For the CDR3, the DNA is TGTGCCAGCAGTCCGATAGCGGGAGGGCCCCTTACCAATGAGCAGTTCTTC.

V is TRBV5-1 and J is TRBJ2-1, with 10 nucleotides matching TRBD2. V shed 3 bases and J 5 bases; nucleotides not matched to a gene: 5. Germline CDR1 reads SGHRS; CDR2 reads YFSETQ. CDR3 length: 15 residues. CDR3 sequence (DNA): TGCGCCAGCAGCTGGAGCGGGGGGGGGAACAATGAGCAGTTCTTC. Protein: CASSWSGGGNNEQFF.

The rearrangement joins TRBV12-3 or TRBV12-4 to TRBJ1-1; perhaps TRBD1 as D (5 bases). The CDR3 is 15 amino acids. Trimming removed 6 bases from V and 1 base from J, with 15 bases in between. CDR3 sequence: CASRLSPTGNTEAFF. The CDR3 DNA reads TGTGCCAGCAGACTGTCCCCCACAGGGAACACTGAAGCTTTCTTT.

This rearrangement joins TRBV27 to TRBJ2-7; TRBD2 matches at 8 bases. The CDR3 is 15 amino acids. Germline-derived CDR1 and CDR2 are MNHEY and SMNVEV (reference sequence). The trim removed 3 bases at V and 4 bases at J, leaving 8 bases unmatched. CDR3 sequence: CASSFEPGLEYEQYF. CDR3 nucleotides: TGTGCCAGCAGTTTCGAACCGGGACTAGAGTACGAGCAGTACTTC.

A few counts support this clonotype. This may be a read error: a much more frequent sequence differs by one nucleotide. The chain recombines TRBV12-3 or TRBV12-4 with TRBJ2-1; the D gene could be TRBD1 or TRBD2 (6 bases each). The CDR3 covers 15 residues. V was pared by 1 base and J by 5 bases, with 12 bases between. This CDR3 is CASSLVQGRHNEQFF. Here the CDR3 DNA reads TGTGCCAGCAGTTTAGTCCAGGGGAGGCACAATGAGCAGTTCTTC.

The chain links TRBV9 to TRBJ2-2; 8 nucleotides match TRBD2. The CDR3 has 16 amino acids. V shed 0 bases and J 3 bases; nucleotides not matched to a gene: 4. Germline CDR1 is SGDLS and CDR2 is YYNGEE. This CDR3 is CASSVAPGGDTGELFF. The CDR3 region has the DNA TGTGCCAGCAGCGTAGCACCGGGAGGGGACACCGGGGAGCTGTTTTTT. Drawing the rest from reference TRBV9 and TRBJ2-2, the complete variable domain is DSGVTQTPKHLITATGQRVTLRCSPRSGDLSVYWYQQSLDQGLQFLIQYYNGEERAKGNILERFSAQQFPDLHSELNLSSLELGDSALYFCASSVAPGGDTGELFFGEGSRLTVL.

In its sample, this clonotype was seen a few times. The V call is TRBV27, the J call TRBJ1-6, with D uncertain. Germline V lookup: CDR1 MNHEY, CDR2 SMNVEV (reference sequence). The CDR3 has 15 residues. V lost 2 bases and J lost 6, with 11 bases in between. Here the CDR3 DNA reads TGTGCCAGCAGTTTAGGCCGAACCATTAATTCACCCCTCCACTTT. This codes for CASSLGRTINSPLHF.

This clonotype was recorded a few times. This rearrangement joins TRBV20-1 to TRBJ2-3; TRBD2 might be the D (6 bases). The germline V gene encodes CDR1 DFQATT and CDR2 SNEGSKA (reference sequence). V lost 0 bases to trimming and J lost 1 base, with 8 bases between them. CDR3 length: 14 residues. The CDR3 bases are TGCAGTGCTAGAGAAGCGGGCCGCACAGATACGCAGTATTTT. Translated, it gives CSAREAGRTDTQYF.

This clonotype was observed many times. CDR3 residues: CATSRSGDTLGYF. CDR3 bases: TGTGCCACCAGCAGAAGTGGGGACACCTTAGGGTACTTC. The chain links TRBV15 to TRBJ2-4, with TRBD1 as a possible D gene (6 bases). Per the germline V gene, CDR1 is LNHNV and CDR2 is YYDKDF (reference sequence). The CDR3 has 13 amino acids. Trimming shortened V by 2 bases and J by 15 bases, and 17 bases separated the two germline ends.

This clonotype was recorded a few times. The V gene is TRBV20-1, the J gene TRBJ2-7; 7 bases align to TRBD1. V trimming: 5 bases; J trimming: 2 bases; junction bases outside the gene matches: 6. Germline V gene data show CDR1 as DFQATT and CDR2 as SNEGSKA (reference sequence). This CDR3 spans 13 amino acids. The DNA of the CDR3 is TGCAGTGCTCGTGACAGGGTACCCTACGAGCAGTACTTC. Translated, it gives CSARDRVPYEQYF.

As DNA, the CDR3 is TGTGCCAGCCAGCCAGGGTACGGAGGCTATGGCTACACCTTC. Protein product: CASQPGYGGYGYTF. This chain joins TRBV6-1 and TRBJ1-2, with D possibly matching TRBD1 (5 bases). CDR3 length: 14 amino acids. Trimming removed 8 bases at V and 4 bases at J, with 17 bases between. Germline CDR1 reads MNHNS; CDR2 reads SASEGT.

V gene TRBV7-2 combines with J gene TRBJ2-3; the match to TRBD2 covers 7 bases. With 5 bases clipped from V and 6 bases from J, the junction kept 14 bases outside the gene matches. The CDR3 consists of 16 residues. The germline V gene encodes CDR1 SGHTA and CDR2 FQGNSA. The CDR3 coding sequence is TGTGCCAGCAGCACTACCCTCTCCCCCGGGGGGGATACGCAGTATTTT. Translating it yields CASSTTLSPGGDTQYF.

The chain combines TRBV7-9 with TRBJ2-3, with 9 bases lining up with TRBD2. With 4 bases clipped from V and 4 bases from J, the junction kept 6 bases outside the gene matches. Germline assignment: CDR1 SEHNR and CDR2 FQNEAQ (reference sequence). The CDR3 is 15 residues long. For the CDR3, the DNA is TGTGCCAGCAGCTCTATAGCGGGAGTGGCAGATACGCAGTATTTT. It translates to CASSSIAGVADTQYF.

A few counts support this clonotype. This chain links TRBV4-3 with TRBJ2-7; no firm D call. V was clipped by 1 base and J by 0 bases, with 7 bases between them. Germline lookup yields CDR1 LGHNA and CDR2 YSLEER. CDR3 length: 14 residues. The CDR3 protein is CASSQGPDSYEQYF. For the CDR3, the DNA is TGCGCCAGCAGCCAAGGCCCGGACTCCTACGAGCAGTACTTC.

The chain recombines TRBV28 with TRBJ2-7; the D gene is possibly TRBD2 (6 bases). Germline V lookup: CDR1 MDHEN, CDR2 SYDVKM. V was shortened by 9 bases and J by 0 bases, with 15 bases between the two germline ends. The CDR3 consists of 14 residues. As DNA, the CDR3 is TGTGCCAGGAGGCGGCGGGGTGACTCCTACGAGCAGTACTTC. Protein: CARRRRGDSYEQYF.

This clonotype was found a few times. This chain's CDR3 is CASSTDRATNEKLFF. The CDR3 coding sequence is TGCGCCAGCAGCACTGACAGGGCGACTAATGAAAAACTGTTTTTT. The rearrangement links TRBV5-1 to TRBJ1-4, with 7 bases matching TRBD1. J was trimmed by 2 bases and V by 4 bases; bases with no gene match: 5. This CDR3 has 15 amino acids. Germline CDR1 and CDR2: SGHRS and YFSETQ.

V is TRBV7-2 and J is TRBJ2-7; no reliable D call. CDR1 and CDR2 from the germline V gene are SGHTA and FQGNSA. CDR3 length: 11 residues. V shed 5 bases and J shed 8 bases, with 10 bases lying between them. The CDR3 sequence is CASSQSDKQYF. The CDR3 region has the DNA TGTGCCAGCAGCCAAAGCGACAAGCAGTACTTC.

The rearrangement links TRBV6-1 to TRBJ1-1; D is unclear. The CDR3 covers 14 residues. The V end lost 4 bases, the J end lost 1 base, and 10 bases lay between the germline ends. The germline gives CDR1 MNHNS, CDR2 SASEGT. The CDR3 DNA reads TGTGCCAGCAGTGTAGCACCGAGGAACACTGAAGCTTTCTTT. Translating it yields CASSVAPRNTEAFF.

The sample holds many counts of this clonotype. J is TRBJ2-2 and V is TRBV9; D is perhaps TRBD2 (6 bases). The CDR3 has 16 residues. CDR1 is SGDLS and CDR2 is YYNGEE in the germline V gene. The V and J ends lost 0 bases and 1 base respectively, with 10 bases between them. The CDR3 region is CASSVGSGENTGELFF. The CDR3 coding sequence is TGTGCCAGCAGCGTAGGTAGCGGAGAGAACACCGGGGAGCTGTTTTTT.

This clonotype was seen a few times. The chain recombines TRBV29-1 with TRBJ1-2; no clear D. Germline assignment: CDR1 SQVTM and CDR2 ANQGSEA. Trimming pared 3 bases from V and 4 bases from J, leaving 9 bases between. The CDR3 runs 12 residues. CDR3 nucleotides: TGCAGCGTTGACGCAGCTTCCTATGGCTACACCTTC. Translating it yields CSVDAASYGYTF.

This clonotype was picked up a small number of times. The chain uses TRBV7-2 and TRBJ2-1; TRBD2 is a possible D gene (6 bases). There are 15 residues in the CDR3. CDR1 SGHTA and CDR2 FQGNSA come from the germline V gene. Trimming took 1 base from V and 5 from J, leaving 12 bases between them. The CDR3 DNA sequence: TGTGCCAGCAGCTTAGGTCTAGCGCAGAACAATGAGCAGTTCTTC. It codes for CASSLGLAQNNEQFF.

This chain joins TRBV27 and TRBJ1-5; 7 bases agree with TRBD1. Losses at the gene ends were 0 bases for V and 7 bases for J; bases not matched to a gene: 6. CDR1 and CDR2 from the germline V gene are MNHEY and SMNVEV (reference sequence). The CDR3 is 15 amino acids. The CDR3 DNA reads TGTGCCAGCAGTTTATCGTTCCAGGGGGGACAGCCCCAGCATTTT. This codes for CASSLSFQGGQPQHF.

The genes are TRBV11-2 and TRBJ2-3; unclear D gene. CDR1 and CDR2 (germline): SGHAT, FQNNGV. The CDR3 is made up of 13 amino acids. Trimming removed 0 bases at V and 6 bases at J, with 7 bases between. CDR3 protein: CASSLDRLDTQYF. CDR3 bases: TGTGCCAGCAGCTTAGATCGGTTGGATACGCAGTATTTT. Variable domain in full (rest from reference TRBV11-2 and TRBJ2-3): EAGVAQSPRYKIIEKRQSVAFWCNPISGHATLYWYQQILGQGPKLLIQFQNNGVVDDSQLPKDRFSAERLKGVDSTLKIQPAKLEDSAVYLCASSLDRLDTQYFGPGTRLTVL.

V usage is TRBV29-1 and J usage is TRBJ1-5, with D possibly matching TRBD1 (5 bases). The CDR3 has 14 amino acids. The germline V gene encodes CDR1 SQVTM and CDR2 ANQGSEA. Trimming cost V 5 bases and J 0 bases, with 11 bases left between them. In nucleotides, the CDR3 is TGCAGCGTTCAGGGTTGGGATAGCAATCAGCCCCAGCATTTT. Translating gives CSVQGWDSNQPQHF.